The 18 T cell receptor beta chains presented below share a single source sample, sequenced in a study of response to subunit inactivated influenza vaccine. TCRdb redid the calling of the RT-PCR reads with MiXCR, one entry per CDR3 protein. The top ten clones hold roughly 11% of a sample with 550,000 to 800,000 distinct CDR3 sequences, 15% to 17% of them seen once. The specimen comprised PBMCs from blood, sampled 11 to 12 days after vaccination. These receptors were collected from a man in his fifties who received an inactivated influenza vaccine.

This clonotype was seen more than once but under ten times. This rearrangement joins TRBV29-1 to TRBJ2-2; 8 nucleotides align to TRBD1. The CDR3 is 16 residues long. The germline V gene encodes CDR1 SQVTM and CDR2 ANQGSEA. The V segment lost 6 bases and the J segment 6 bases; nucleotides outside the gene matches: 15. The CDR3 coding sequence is TGCAGCGTGCCTACAGGGGGAGGAGTAGGACCCGGGGAGCTGTTTTTT. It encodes CSVPTGGGVGPGELFF.

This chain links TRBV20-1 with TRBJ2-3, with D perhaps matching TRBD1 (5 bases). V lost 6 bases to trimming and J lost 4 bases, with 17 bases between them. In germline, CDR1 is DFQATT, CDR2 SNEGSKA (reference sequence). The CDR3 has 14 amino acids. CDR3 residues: CSAQDQFWPDTQYF. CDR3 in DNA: TGCAGTGCACAGGACCAATTTTGGCCAGATACGCAGTATTTT.

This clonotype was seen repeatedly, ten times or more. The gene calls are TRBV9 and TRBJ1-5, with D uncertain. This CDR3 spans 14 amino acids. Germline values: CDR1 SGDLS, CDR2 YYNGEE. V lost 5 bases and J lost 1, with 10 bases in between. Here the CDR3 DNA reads TGTGCCAGCAGGGATGGATGGAGCAATCAGCCCCAGCATTTT. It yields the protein CASRDGWSNQPQHF.

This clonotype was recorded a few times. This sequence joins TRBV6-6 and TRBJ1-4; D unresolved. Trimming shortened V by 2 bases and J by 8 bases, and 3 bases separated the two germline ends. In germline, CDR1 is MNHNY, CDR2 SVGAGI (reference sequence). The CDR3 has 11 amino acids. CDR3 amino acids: CASSYGEKLFF. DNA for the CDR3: TGTGCCAGCAGTTACGGCGAAAAACTGTTTTTT.

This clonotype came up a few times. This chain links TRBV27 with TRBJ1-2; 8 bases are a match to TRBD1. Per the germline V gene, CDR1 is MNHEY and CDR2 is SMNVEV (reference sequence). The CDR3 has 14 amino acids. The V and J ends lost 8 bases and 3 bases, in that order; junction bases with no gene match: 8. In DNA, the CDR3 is TGTGCCAGCCAGGAGGCAGGGGGCGACTATGGCTACACCTTC. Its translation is CASQEAGGDYGYTF.

This chain's CDR3 is CASSYTGNHEQYF. CDR3 coding DNA: TGTGCCAGCAGTTACACAGGGAACCACGAGCAGTACTTC. V and J are TRBV6-5 and TRBJ2-7; perhaps TRBD1 as D (6 bases). This CDR3 region has 13 residues. The V end lost 2 bases, the J end lost 5 bases, and 10 bases lay between the germline ends. CDR1 and CDR2 (germline): MNHEY, SVGAGI.

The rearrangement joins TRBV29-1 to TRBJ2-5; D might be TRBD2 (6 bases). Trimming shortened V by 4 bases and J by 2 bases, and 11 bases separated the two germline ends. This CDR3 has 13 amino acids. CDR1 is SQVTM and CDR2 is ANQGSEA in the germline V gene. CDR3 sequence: CSVGGEEQETQYF. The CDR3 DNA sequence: TGCAGCGTTGGCGGGGAGGAACAAGAGACCCAGTACTTC.

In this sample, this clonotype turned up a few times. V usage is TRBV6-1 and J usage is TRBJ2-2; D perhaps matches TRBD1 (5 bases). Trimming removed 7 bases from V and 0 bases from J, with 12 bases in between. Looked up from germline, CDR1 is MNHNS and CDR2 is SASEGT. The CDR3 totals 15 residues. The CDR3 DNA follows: TGTGCCAGCAAACTACAGGTGGCGAACACCGGGGAGCTGTTTTTT. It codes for CASKLQVANTGELFF.

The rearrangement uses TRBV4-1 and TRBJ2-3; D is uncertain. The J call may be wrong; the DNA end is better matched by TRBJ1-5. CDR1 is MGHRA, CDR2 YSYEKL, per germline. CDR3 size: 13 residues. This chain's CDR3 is CASSQAYTDTQHF. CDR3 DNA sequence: TGCGCCAGCAGCCAAGCATACACAGATACGCAGCATTTT.

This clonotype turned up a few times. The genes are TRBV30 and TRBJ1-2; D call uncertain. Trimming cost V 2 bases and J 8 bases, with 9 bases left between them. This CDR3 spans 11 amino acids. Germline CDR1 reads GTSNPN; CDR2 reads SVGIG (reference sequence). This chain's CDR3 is CAWSSYGGYTF. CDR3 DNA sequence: TGTGCCTGGAGTTCCTATGGCGGCTACACCTTC.

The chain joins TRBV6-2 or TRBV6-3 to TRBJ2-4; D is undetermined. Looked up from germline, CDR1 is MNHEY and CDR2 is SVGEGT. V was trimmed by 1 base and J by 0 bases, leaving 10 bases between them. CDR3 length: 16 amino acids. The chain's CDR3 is CASSYYGIEAKNIQYF. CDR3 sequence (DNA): TGTGCCAGCAGTTACTATGGAATAGAAGCCAAAAACATTCAGTACTTC.

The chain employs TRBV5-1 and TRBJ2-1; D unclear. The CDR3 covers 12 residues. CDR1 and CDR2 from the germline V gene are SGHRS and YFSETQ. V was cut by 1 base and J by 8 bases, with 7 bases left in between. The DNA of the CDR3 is TGCGCCAGCAGCTTGTCTGTATATGAGCAGTTCTTC. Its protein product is CASSLSVYEQFF. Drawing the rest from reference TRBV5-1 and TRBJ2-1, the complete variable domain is KAGVTQTPRYLIKTRGQQVTLSCSPISGHRSVSWYQQTPGQGLQFLFEYFSETQRNKGNFPGRFSGRQFSNSRSEMNVSTLELGDSALYLCASSLSVYEQFFGPGTRLTVL.

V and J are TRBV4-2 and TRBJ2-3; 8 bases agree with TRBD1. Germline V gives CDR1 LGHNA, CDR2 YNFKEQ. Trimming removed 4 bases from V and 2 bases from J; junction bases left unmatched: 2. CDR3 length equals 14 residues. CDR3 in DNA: TGTGCCAGCAGCCCGGACAGGGCCACAGATACGCAGTATTTT. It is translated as CASSPDRATDTQYF.

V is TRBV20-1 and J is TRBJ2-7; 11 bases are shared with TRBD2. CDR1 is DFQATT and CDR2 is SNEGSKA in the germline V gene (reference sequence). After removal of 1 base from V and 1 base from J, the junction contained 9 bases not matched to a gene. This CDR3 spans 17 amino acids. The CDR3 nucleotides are TGCAGTGCTAGAGGTACTAGCGGGGGATCCTGGTCCTACGAGCAGTACTTC. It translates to CSARGTSGGSWSYEQYF.

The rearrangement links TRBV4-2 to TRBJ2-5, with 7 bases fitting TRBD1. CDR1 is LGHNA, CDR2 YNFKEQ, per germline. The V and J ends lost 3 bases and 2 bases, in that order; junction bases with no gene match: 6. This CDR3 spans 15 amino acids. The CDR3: CASSQRTGSQETQYF. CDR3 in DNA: TGTGCCAGCAGCCAGCGGACAGGATCTCAAGAGACCCAGTACTTC.

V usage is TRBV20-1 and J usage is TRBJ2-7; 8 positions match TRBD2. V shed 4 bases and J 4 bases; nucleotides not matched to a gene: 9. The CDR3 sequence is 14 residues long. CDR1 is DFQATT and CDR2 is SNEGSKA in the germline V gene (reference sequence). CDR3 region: CSAIGTRGLYEQYF. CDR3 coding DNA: TGCAGTGCTATCGGGACTAGGGGCTTGTACGAGCAGTACTTC.

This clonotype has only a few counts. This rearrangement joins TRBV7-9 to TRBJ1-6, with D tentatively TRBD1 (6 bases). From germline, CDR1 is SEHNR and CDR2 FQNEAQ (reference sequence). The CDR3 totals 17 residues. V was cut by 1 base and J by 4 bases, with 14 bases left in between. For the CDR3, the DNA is TGTGCCAGCAGCTTAGGCTCCAGGGGTCCTTATAATTCACCCCTCCACTTT. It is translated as CASSLGSRGPYNSPLHF.

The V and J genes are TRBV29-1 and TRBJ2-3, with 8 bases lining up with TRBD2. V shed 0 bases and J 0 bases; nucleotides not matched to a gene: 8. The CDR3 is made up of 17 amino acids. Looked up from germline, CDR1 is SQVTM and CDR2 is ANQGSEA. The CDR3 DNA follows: TGCAGCGTTGAAGAGGACCTAGCGGGCGAAAGCACAGATACGCAGTATTTT. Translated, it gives CSVEEDLAGESTDTQYF.